This entry lists 2 T cell receptor beta chains sequenced from one sample in a study of control samples from healthy donors and cancer patients. Only in-frame clones appear in the TCRdb table, and some are missing; sequencing was by immunoSEQ multiplex PCR. The sample has tens of thousands of clones; 80% are singletons. The sample taken for sequencing was blood. These receptors originate from a man in his 70s in good health.

This chain joins TRBV27 and TRBJ1-5, with 7 bases aligning to TRBD1. With 1 base clipped from V and 4 bases from J, the junction kept 28 bases outside the gene matches. Germline assignment: CDR1 MNHEY and CDR2 SMNVEV (reference sequence). This CDR3 comprises 23 residues. The CDR3 coding sequence is TGTGCCAGCAGTTTATATGGTGGGGGGTTTAGTGACGAGGCGACAGGGCATAATCAGCCCCAGCATTTT. Its translation is CASSLYGGGFSDEATGHNQPQHF.

In this sample, this clone turned up once. The chain links TRBV4-2 to TRBJ1-4; D unresolved. The germline V gene encodes CDR1 LGHNA and CDR2 YNFKEQ. V lost 3 bases and J 3 bases, leaving 8 bases between the germline ends. The CDR3 consists of 14 residues. The CDR3 nucleotides read TGTGCCAGCAGCCACCCGGGTCCTAATGAAAAACTGTTTTTT. It specifies CASSHPGPNEKLFF.